The clone carrying this T cell receptor (beta chain) was seen only once. Its antigen is still unknown. The sample belongs to a study of vaccination and CD4 T cells after COVID-19. Turning to the study itself: Collection of post-COVID samples occurred a median 101 days after diagnosis, spanning a range of 35 to 161. Samples after vaccination came a median 72 days past dose two, ranging 14 to 241. Study results and limitations: Convalescent patients' median share of reactive clones seen only post-vaccination was approximately 90%. Median counts of SARS-CoV-2-reactive clonotypes increased from around 20 to 38; this difference was not significant.

CDR1 and CDR2 from the germline V gene are MDHEN and SYDVKM. The V gene lost 6 bases and the J gene lost 4 bases, with 12 bases spanning the gap. CDR3 size: 13 residues. CD4+ T cells that had been cultured provided DNA sequenced with the Oncomine TCR Beta short-read assay. MiXCR was run by TCRdb on the PCR reads, yielding one entry per CDR3 protein. Here the sample spans some 7,400 distinct CDR3 sequences, approximately 37% being singletons. Treatment of the sample: approximately nine-day PBMC culture with coronavirus spike peptide pools or control peptides (ViraFEST assay). Prior to the COVID-19 pandemic (2011-2018), the unexposed donor's CD4+ T cells were collected.

The clonotype originates from a human donor in good health. This chain uses TRBV28 with TRBJ1-2; D is possibly TRBD1 (5 bases). The sequencing sample was made of CD4+ T cells from blood, cultured in vitro. The CDR3 DNA reads as TGTGCCAGCAGATCTAGACAGTCCTATGGCTACACCTTC. Amino acid sequence: CASRSRQSYGYTF.